This passage covers 8 T cell receptor beta chains from one sample sequenced in a study of T cells in Graves' hyperthyroidism and ophthalmopathy (dated by TCRdb to the late 2010s). The library came from multiplex PCR. TCRdb names Illumina HiSeq 2000 as the instrument used. The TCR beta CDR3 regions were amplified from RNA transcripts. For the first round of RT-PCR on the TCR CDR3, the HTBI primer set was used together with the Qiagen OneStep RT-PCR kit. TCRdb cleaned the public reads at Q25 with fastp, built clones with MiXCR and kept in-frame beta chains. Records with the same CDR3 protein are collapsed into one entry carrying the most frequent genes and DNA. This sample gives hundreds of thousands of distinct CDR3 sequences in total; roughly 14% of them show up just once. The biggest ten clones account for roughly an eighth of the sample. The sample comprised blood. These receptors were collected from a man between 18 and 35 years old with Graves' ophthalmopathy.

This clonotype was counted at least ten times. V usage is TRBV11-2 and J usage is TRBJ2-7; maybe TRBD2 (6 bases). Trimming cost V 0 bases and J 3 bases, with 12 bases left between them. The germline V gene has CDR1 SGHAT and CDR2 FQNNGV. The CDR3 consists of 15 residues. The CDR3 region has the DNA TGTGCCAGCAGCTTAGATCAACCGGAGGGCTACGAGCAGTACTTC. Residues: CASSLDQPEGYEQYF.

A remark on this clonotype: The junction departs from germline at one end; a sequencing error may be responsible. The chain couples TRBV5-1 to TRBJ1-1; 9 nucleotides match TRBD1. Germline V CDR1 and CDR2: SGHRS, YFSETQ. The CDR3 extends over 15 amino acids. For the CDR3, the DNA is TGTGCCAGCAGCTTGCTTCGGACAGGGGACACTGAAGCTTTCTTT. This gives the protein CASSLLRTGDTEAFF.

The chain carries TRBV19 and TRBJ2-1; D perhaps matches TRBD2 (6 bases). Germline lookup yields CDR1 LNHDA and CDR2 SQIVND (reference sequence). The CDR3 is 16 amino acids. Trimming cost V 2 bases and J 2 bases, with 13 bases left between them. CDR3 nucleotides: TGTGCCAGTAGTATATTCCGGGAGAACCCCTACAATGAGCAGTTCTTC. Its translation is CASSIFRENPYNEQFF.

This clonotype was seen many times. The chain employs TRBV4-1 and TRBJ2-1, with a possible D match to TRBD2 (6 bases). CDR3 length: 13 amino acids. V was trimmed by 1 base and J by 10 bases, leaving 11 bases between them. The germline CDR1 and CDR2 sequences are MGHRA and YSYEKL. The CDR3 bases are TGCGCCAGCAGCCAAGGGAGGGTCACGGAGCAGTTCTTC. Amino acid sequence: CASSQGRVTEQFF.

J is TRBJ2-7 and V is TRBV5-1, with 7 nucleotides matching TRBD1. The CDR3 runs to 15 residues. Germline trimming cut 5 bases from V and 3 bases from J; bases unmatched to any gene: 11. Germline-derived CDR1 and CDR2 are SGHRS and YFSETQ. The CDR3 nucleotides read TGCGCCAGCAGACCCGGGACAGAGATATTCTACGAGCAGTACTTC. This encodes CASRPGTEIFYEQYF.

This clonotype came up a few times. CDR3 loop: CASSEALRNEQFF. The DNA for the CDR3 is TGTGCCAGCAGTGAAGCTCTTCGTAATGAGCAGTTCTTC. V gene TRBV6-4 combines with J gene TRBJ2-1; unclear D gene. Germline lookup yields CDR1 MRHNA and CDR2 SNTAGT. The V end was cut by 3 bases, the J end by 7 bases, with 10 bases between. This CDR3 spans 13 amino acids.

In this sample, this clonotype turned up many times. The V and J genes are TRBV29-1 and TRBJ1-1; no firm D call. The CDR3 runs to 10 residues. Germline V gives CDR1 SQVTM, CDR2 ANQGSEA. V was clipped by 4 bases and J by 5 bases, with 5 bases between them. CDR3 in amino acids: CSVGGTEAFF. The CDR3 region has the DNA TGCAGCGTTGGGGGTACTGAAGCTTTCTTT.

This clonotype was recorded many times. This rearrangement joins TRBV11-2 to TRBJ2-3; D remains ambiguous. This CDR3 contains 12 residues. V lost 1 base and J 4 bases, leaving 3 bases between the germline ends. From germline, CDR1 is SGHAT and CDR2 FQNNGV. CDR3 DNA: TGTGCCAGCAGCTTAGTGCCAGATACGCAGTATTTT. Encoded protein: CASSLVPDTQYF.